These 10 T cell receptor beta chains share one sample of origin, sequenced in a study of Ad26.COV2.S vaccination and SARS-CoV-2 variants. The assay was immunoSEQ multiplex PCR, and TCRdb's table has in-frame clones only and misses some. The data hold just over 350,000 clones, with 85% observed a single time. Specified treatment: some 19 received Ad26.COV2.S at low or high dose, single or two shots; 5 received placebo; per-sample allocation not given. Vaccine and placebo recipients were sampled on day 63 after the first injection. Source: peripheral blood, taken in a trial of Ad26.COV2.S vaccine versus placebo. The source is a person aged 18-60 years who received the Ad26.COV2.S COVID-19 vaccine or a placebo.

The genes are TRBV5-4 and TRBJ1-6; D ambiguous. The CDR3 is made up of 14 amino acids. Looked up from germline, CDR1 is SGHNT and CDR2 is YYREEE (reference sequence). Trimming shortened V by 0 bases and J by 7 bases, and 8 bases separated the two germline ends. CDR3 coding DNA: TGTGCCAGCAGCTTGGGTTTCCAAAATTCACCCCTCCACTTT. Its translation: CASSLGFQNSPLHF.

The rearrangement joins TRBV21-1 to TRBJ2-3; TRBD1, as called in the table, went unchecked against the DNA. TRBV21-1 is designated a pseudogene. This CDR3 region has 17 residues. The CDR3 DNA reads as TGTGCCAGCAGCACCCGCCGCAGACACCTTTACGGAGATACGCAGTATTTT. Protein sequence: CASSTRRRHLYGDTQYF.

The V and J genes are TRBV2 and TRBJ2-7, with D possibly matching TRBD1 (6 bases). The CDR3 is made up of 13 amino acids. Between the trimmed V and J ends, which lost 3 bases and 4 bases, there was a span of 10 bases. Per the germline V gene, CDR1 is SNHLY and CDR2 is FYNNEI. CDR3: CASSDQGKYEQYF. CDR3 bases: TGTGCCAGCAGTGATCAGGGGAAATACGAGCAGTACTTC. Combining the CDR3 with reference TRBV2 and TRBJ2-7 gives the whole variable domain EPEVTQTPSHQVTQMGQEVILRCVPISNHLYFYWYRQILGQKVEFLVSFYNNEISEKSEIFDDQFSVERPDGSNFTLKIRSTKLEDSAMYFCASSDQGKYEQYFGPGTRLTVT.

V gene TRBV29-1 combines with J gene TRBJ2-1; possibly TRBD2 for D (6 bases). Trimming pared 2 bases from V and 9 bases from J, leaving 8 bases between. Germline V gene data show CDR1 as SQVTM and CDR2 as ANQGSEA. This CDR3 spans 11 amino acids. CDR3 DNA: TGCAGCGTTGAAAGGGACTCTGAGCAGTTCTTC. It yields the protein CSVERDSEQFF.

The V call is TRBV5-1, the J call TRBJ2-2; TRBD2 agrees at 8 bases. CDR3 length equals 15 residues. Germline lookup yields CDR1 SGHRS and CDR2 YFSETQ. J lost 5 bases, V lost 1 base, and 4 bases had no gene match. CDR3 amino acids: CASSLSTSGTGELFF. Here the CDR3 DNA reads TGCGCCAGCAGCTTGTCTACTAGCGGTACCGGGGAGCTGTTTTTT. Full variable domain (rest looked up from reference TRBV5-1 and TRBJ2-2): KAGVTQTPRYLIKTRGQQVTLSCSPISGHRSVSWYQQTPGQGLQFLFEYFSETQRNKGNFPGRFSGRQFSNSRSEMNVSTLELGDSALYLCASSLSTSGTGELFFGEGSRLTVL.

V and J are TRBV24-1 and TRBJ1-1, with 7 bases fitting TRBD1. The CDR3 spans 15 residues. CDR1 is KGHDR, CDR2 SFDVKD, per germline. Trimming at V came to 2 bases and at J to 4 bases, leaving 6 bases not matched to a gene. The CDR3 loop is CATSDSRQGGTEAFF. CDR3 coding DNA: TGTGCCACCAGTGATTCACGGCAGGGGGGCACTGAAGCTTTCTTT.

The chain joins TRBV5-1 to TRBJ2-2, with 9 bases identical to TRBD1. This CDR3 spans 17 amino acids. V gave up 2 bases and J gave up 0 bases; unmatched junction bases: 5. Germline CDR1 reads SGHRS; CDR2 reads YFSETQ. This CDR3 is CASSLNTGGTNTGELFF. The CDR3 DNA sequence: TGCGCCAGCAGCTTAAACACAGGGGGCACGAACACCGGGGAGCTGTTTTTT. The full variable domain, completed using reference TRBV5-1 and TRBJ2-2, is KAGVTQTPRYLIKTRGQQVTLSCSPISGHRSVSWYQQTPGQGLQFLFEYFSETQRNKGNFPGRFSGRQFSNSRSEMNVSTLELGDSALYLCASSLNTGGTNTGELFFGEGSRLTVL.

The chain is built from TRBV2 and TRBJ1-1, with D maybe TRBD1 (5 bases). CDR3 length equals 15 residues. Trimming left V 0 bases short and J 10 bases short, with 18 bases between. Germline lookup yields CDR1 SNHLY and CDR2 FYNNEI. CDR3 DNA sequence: TGTGCCAGCAGTGAAGCGGCCAACAGGCGTCTCGGAGCTTTCTTT. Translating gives CASSEAANRRLGAFF. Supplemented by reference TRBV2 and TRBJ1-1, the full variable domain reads EPEVTQTPSHQVTQMGQEVILRCVPISNHLYFYWYRQILGQKVEFLVSFYNNEISEKSEIFDDQFSVERPDGSNFTLKIRSTKLEDSAMYFCASSEAANRRLGAFFGQGTRLTVV.

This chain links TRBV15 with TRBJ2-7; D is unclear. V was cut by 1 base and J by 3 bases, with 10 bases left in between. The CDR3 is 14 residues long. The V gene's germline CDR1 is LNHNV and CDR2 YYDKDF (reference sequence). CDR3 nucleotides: TGTGCCACCAGCAGAGGGCGGCTCGGCTACGAGCAGTACTTC. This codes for CATSRGRLGYEQYF.

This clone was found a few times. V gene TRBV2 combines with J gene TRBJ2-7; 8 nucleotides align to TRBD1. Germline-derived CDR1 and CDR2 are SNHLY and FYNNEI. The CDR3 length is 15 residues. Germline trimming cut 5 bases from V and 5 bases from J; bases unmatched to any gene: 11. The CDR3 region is CASSKEDRAGNEQYF. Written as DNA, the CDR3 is TGTGCCAGCAGTAAGGAGGACAGGGCGGGGAACGAGCAGTACTTC.